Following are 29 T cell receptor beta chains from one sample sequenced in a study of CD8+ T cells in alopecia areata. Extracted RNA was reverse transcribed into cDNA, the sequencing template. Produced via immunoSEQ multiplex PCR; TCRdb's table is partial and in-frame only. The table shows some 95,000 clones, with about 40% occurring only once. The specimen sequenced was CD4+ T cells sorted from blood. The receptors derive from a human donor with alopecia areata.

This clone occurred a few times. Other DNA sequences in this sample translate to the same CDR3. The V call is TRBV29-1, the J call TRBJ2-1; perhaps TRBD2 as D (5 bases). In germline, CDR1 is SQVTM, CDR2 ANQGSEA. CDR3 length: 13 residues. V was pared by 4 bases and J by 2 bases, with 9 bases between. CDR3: CSVAGRAYNEQFF. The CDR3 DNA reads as TGCAGCGTTGCCGGGCGGGCCTACAATGAGCAGTTCTTC.

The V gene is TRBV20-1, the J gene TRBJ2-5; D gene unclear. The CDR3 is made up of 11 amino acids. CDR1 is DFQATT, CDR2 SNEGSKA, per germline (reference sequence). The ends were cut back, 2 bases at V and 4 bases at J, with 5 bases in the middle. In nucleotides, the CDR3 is TGCAGTGCTAGATGGGGAGAGACCCAGTACTTC. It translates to CSARWGETQYF.

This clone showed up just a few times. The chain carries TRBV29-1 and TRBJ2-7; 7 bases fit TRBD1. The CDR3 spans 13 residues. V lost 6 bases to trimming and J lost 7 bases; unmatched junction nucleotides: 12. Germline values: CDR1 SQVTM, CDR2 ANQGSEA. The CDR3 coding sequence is TGCAGCGTCCAGAAGGGGGCAGCTGGTGAGCAGTACTTC. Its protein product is CSVQKGAAGEQYF.

This CDR3 is CASSLHRPYQETQYF. In DNA, the CDR3 is TGTGCCAGCAGCTTACACAGACCGTACCAAGAGACCCAGTACTTC. The chain links TRBV7-2 to TRBJ2-5, with D hard to call. Trimming removed 2 bases at V and 0 bases at J, with 10 bases between. The CDR3 has 15 residues. Germline values: CDR1 SGHTA, CDR2 FQGNSA.

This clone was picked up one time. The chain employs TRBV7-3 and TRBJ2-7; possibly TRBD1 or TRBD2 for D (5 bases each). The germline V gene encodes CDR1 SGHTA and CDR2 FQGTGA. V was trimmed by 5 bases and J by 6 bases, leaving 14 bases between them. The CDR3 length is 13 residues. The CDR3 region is CASSLEGWGEQYF. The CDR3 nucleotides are TGTGCCAGCAGCCTAGAGGGGTGGGGCGAGCAGTACTTC.

CDR3 loop: CASSPGEAGGPHEQFF. The DNA for the CDR3 is TGCGCCAGCAGCCCTGGCGAAGCGGGGGGCCCCCATGAGCAGTTCTTC. This chain uses TRBV5-1 with TRBJ2-1; TRBD2 matches at 9 bases. With V trimmed by 4 bases and J by 8 bases, 13 bases remained unmatched. The CDR3 covers 16 residues. Germline V lookup: CDR1 SGHRS, CDR2 YFSETQ.

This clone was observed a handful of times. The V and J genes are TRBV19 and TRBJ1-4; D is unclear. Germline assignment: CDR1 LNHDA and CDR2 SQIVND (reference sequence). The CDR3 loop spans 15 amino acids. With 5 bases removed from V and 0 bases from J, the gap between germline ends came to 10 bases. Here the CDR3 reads CASSASRATNEKLFF. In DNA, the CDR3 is TGTGCCAGTAGTGCGTCAAGGGCAACTAATGAAAAACTGTTTTTT.

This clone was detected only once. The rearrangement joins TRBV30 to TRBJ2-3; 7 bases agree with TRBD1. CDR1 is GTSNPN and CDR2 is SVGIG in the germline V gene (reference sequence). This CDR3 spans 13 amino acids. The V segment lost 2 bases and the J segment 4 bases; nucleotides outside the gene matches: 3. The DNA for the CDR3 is TGTGCCTGGAGTACGACAGGGCCAGATACGCAGTATTTT. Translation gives CAWSTTGPDTQYF.

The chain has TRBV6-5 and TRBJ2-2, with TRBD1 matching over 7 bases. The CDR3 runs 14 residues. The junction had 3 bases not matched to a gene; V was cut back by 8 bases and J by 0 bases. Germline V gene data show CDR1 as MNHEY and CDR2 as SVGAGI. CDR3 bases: TGTGCCAGCCGGGGACAGCCGAACACCGGGGAGCTGTTTTTT. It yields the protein CASRGQPNTGELFF.

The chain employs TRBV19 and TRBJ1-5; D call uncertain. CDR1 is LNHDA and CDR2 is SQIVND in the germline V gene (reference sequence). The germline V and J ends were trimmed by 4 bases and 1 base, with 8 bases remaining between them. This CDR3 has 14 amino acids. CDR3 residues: CASSKQLSNQPQHF. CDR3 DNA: TGTGCCAGTAGTAAGCAGCTAAGCAATCAGCCCCAGCATTTT.

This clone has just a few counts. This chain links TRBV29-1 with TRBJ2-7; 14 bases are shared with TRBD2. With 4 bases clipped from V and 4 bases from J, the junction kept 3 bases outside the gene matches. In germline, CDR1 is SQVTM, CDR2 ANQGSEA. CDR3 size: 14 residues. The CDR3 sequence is CSVAGTSGGYEQYF. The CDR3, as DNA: TGCAGCGTTGCCGGGACTAGCGGGGGTTACGAGCAGTACTTC.

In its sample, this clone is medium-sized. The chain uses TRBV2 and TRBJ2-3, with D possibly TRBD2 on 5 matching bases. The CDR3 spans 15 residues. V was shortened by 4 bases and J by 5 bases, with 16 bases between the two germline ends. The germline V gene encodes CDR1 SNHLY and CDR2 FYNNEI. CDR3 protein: CASSGTGVRRDTQYF. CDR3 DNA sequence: TGTGCCAGCAGTGGGACTGGGGTTCGGCGAGATACGCAGTATTTT.

CDR3 loop: CAWTGQTYEQYF. The CDR3 DNA sequence: TGTGCCTGGACTGGACAGACCTACGAGCAGTACTTC. V is TRBV30 and J is TRBJ2-7, with D maybe TRBD1 (6 bases). The germline V gene encodes CDR1 GTSNPN and CDR2 SVGIG (reference sequence). V was shortened by 4 bases and J by 2 bases, with 9 bases between the two germline ends. The CDR3 length is 12 residues. The variable domain in full, completed from reference TRBV30 and TRBJ2-7, reads SQTIHQWPATLVQPVGSPLSLECTVEGTSNPNLYWYRQAAGRGLQLLFYSVGIGQISSEVPQNLSASRPQDRQFILSSKKLLLSDSGFYLCAWTGQTYEQYFGPGTRLTVT.

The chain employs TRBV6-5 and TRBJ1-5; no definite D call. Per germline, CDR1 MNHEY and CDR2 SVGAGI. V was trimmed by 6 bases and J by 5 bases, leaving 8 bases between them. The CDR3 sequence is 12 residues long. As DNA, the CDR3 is TGTGCCAGCAGCCATCCCGATCAGCCCCAGCATTTT. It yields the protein CASSHPDQPQHF.

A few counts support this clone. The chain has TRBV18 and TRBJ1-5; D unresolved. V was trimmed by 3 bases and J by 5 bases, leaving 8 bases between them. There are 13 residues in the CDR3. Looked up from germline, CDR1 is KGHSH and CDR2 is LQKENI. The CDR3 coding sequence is TGTGCCAGCTCACCCGACCCGCATCAGCCCCAGCATTTT. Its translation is CASSPDPHQPQHF.

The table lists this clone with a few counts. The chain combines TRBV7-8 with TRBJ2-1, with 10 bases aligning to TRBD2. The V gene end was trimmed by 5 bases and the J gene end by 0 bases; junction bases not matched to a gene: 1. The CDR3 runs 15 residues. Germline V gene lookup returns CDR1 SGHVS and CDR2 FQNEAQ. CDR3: CASSRTSGSYNEQFF. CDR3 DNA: TGTGCCAGCAGCCGGACTAGCGGCTCCTACAATGAGCAGTTCTTC.

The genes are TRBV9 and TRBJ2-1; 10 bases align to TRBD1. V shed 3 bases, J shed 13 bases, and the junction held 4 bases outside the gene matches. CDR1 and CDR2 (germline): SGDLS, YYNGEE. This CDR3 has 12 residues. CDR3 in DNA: TGTGCCAGCAGCGCGACAGGGGGCGGCCAGTTCTTC. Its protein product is CASSATGGGQFF. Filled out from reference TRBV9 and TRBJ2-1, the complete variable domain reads DSGVTQTPKHLITATGQRVTLRCSPRSGDLSVYWYQQSLDQGLQFLIQYYNGEERAKGNILERFSAQQFPDLHSELNLSSLELGDSALYFCASSATGGGQFFGPGTRLTVL.

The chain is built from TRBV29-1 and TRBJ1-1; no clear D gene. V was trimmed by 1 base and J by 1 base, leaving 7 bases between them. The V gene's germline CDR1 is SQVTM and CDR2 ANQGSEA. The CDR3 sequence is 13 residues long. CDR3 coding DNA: TGCAGCGTTGAAGGGACGGCGAACACTGAAGCTTTCTTT. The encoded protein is CSVEGTANTEAFF. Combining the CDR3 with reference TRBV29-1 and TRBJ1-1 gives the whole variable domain SAVISQKPSRDICQRGTSLTIQCQVDSQVTMMFWYRQQPGQSLTLIATANQGSEATYESGFVIDKFPISRPNLTFSTLTVSNMSPEDSSIYLCSVEGTANTEAFFGQGTRLTVV.

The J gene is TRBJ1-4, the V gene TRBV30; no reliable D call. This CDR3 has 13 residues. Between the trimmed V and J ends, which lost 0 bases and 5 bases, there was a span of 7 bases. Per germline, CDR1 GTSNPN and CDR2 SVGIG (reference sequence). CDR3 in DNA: TGTGCCTGGAGTGTATTCGGGAATGAAAAACTGTTTTTT. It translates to CAWSVFGNEKLFF. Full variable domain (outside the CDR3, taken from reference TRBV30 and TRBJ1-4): SQTIHQWPATLVQPVGSPLSLECTVEGTSNPNLYWYRQAAGRGLQLLFYSVGIGQISSEVPQNLSASRPQDRQFILSSKKLLLSDSGFYLCAWSVFGNEKLFFGSGTQLSVL.

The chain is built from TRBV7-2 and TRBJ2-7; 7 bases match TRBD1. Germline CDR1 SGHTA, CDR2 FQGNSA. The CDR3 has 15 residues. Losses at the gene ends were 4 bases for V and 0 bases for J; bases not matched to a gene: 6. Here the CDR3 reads CASSSATGVSYEQYF. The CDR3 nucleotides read TGTGCCAGCAGCTCAGCTACAGGGGTCTCCTACGAGCAGTACTTC.

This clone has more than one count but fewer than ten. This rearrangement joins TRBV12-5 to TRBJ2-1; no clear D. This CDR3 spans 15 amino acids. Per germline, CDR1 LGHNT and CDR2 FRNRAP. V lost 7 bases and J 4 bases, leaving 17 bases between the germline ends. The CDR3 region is CASAPTGQGYNEQFF. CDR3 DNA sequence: TGTGCTAGTGCCCCGACGGGTCAAGGGTACAATGAGCAGTTCTTC.

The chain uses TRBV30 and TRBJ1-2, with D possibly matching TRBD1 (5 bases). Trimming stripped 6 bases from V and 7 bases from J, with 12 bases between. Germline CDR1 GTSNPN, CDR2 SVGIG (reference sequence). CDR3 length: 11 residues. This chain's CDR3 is CACERTLGYTF. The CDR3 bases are TGTGCCTGTGAACGGACACTTGGCTACACCTTC.

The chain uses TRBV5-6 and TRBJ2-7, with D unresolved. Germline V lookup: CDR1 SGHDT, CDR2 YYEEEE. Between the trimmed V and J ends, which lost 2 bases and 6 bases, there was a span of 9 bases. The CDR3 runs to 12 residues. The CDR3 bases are TGTGCCAGCAGCTTTGGGTTGCTCGAGCAGTACTTC. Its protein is CASSFGLLEQYF.

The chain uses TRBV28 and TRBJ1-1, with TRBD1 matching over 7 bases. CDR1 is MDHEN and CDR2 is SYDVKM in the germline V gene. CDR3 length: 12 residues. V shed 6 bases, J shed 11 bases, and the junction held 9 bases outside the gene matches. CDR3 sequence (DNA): TGTGCCAGCAGGCGAACAGGGGTGGAGGCTTTCTTT. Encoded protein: CASRRTGVEAFF.

The CDR3, as DNA: TGTGCCAGCAGTGTGGGGACGTACGAGCAGTACTTC. Its protein is CASSVGTYEQYF. The chain uses TRBV2 and TRBJ2-7; TRBD1 or TRBD2 may be the D gene (5 bases each). Per the germline V gene, CDR1 is SNHLY and CDR2 is FYNNEI. V was clipped by 4 bases and J by 4 bases, with 8 bases between them. CDR3 length: 12 residues.

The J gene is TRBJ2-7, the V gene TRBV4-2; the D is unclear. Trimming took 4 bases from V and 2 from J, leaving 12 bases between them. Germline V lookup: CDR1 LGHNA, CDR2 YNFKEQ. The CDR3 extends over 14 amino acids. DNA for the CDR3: TGTGCCAGCAGCCCTCGGGTTTATCCCTACGAGCAGTACTTC. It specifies CASSPRVYPYEQYF.

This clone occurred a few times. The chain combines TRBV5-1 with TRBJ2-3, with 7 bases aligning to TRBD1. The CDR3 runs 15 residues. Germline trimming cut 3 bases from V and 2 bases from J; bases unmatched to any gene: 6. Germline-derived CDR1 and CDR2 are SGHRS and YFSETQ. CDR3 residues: CASSSQGSFTDTQYF. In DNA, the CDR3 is TGCGCCAGCAGCTCACAGGGGTCCTTCACAGATACGCAGTATTTT.

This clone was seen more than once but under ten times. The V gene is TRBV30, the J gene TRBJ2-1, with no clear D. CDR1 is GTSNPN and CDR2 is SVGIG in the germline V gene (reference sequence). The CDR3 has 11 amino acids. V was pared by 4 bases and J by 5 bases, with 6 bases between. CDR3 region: CAWIQNNEQFF. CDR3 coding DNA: TGTGCCTGGATCCAGAACAATGAGCAGTTCTTC.

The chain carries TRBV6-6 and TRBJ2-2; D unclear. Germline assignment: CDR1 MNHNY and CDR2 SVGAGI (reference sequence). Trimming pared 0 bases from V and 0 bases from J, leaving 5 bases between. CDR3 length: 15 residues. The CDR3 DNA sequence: TGTGCCAGCAGTTACTCGAATACGAACACCGGGGAGCTGTTTTTT. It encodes CASSYSNTNTGELFF.